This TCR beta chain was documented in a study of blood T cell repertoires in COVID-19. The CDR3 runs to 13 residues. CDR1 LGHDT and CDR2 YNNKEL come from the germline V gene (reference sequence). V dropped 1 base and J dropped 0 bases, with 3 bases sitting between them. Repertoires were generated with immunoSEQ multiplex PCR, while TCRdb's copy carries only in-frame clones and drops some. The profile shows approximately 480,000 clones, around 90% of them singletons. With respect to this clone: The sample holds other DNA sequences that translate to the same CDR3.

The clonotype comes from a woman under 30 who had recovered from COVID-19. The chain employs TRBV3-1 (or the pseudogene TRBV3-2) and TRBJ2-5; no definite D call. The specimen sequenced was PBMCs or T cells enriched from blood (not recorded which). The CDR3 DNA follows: TGTGCCAGCAGCCAAGCGTACCAAGAGACCCAGTACTTC. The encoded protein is CASSQAYQETQYF.